This TCR beta chain was sequenced for a study of T cell repertoires in cytomegalovirus infection. For the study at large: Public TCR beta signature analysis indicated the presence of both CMV infection and matching HLA type.

This clonotype was counted a single time. Its antigen is not identified. One entry per CDR3 protein results from TCRdb running MiXCR on the reads. The profile shows around 300,000 distinct CDR3 sequences, 22% of them singletons. V shed 4 bases, J shed 1 base, and the junction held 6 bases outside the gene matches. The CDR3 sequence is 16 residues long. Germline values: CDR1 SQVTM, CDR2 ANQGSEA. The V and J genes are TRBV29-1 and TRBJ2-1; 11 nucleotides line up with TRBD2. This material consisted of cultured PBMCs, taken from culture after CMV antigen stimulation. This TCR came from a human donor in good health (CMV status not recorded). Some clones in this sample may be carry-over from other donors' samples. The CDR3 DNA sequence: TGCAGCGTTGTAGGTAGCGGGAGGGCTTCCTACAATGAGCAGTTCTTC. This encodes CSVVGSGRASYNEQFF.